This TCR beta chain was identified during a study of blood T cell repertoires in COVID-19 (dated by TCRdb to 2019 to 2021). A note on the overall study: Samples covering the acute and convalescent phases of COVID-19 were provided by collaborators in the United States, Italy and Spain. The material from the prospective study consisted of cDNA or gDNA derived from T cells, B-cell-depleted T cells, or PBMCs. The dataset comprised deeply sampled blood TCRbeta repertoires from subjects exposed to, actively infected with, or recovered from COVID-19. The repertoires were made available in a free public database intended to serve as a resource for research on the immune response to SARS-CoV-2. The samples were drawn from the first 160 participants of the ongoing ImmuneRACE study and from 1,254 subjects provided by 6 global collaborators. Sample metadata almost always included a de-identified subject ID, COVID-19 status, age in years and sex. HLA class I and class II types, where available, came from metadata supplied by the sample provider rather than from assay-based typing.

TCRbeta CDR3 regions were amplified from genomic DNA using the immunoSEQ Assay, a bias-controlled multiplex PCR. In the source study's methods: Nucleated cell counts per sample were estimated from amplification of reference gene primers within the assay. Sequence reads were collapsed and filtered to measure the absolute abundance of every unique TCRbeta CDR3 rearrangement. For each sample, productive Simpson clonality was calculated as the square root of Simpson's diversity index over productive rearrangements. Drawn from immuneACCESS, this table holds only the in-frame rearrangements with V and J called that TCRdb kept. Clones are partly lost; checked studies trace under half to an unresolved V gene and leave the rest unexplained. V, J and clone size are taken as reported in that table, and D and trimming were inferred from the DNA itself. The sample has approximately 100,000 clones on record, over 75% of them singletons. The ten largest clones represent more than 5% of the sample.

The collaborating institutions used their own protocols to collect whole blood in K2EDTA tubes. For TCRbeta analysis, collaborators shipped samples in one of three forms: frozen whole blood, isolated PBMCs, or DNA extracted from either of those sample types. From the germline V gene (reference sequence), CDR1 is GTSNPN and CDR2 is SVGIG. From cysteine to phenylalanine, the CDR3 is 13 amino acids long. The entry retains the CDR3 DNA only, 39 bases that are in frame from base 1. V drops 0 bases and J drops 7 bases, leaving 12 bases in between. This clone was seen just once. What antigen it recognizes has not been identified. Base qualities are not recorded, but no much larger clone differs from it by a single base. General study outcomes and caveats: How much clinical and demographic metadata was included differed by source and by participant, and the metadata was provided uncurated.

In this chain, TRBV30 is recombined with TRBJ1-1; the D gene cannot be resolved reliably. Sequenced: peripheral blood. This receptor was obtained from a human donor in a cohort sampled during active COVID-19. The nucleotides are TGTGCCTGGAGTGTACTAGGTGCCCTTGAAGCTTTCTTT. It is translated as CAWSVLGALEAFF.